Below are 17 T cell receptor beta chains sequenced from a single sample in a study of CXCR3-negative and CXCR3-positive naive CD8 T cells. Their specific antigens are unknown. UMI-labeled 5' RACE TRB cDNA libraries were prepared from the cells. From its re-call of the 5' RACE reads, TCRdb lists each CDR3 protein once, without DNA. The sample includes about 130,000 distinct CDR3 sequences. Findings of the study overall: For CXCR3-positive naive cells, TRB CDR3s were more hydrophobic than those of CXCR3-negative naive cells.

The source material was naive CXCR3+ CD8+ T cells from blood. This sample's subset: CD45RO-CCR7+CD27+CD95- naive CD8+ T cells expressing CXCR3 (TNR3+). Source of these receptors: a human donor in good health. Some clones in this sample may be carry-over from other donors' samples.

The rearrangement links TRBV21-1 to TRBJ1-2. TRBV21-1 represents a pseudogene. This CDR3 has 14 amino acids. CDR3 sequence: CASSKEHSSNGYTF.

The gene calls are TRBV6-5 and TRBJ2-5. This CDR3 spans 14 amino acids. Germline CDR1 reads MNHEY; CDR2 reads SVGAGI. CDR3 protein: CASSSLVQQETQYF.

The chain employs TRBV15 and TRBJ2-7; TCRdb gives TRBD1 as the D gene, but with no DNA this cannot be confirmed. This CDR3 has 19 amino acids. Germline CDR1 and CDR2: LNHNV and YYDKDF (reference sequence). The CDR3 reads CATSSLPEAWGSGSYEQYF.

The chain carries TRBV5-1 and TRBJ2-1. This CDR3 has 13 residues. Germline assignment: CDR1 SGHRS and CDR2 YFSETQ. Here the CDR3 reads CASQLPTYNEQFF.

The chain is built from TRBV7-3 and TRBJ2-1; as DNA is missing, the TRBD2 call by TCRdb cannot be tested. Germline V gene data show CDR1 as SGHTA and CDR2 as FQGTGA. This CDR3 has 19 amino acids. CDR3 amino acids: CASSLLPLSGGAIENEQFF.

J is TRBJ2-2 and V is TRBV7-6; TCRdb names TRBD2, which stays unverified in the absence of DNA. Germline loops: CDR1 SGHVS, CDR2 FNYEAQ. The CDR3 is 16 residues long. CDR3 amino acids: CASSLVSGRFTGELFF.

The chain uses TRBV27 and TRBJ2-1; the TCRdb D gene call, TRBD1, has no DNA to confirm it. Germline V gene sequence: CDR1 MNHEY, CDR2 SMNVEV (reference sequence). The CDR3 is made up of 13 amino acids. The chain's CDR3 is CASSSRETNEQFF.

V gene TRBV20-1 combines with J gene TRBJ2-7; TCRdb names TRBD1, which stays unverified in the absence of DNA. The CDR3 length is 14 residues. Looked up from germline, CDR1 is DFQATT and CDR2 is SNEGSKA (reference sequence). Here the CDR3 reads CSARPYTETEQQYF.

The chain has TRBV4-2 and TRBJ2-1; TCRdb selects TRBD2, and the lack of DNA leaves this call unchecked. This CDR3 is 13 amino acids long. Germline CDR1 LGHNA, CDR2 YNFKEQ. CDR3 loop: CASSGLAGAEQFF.

V gene TRBV10-3 combines with J gene TRBJ1-1; without DNA, the TCRdb call of TRBD1 cannot be checked. Germline lookup yields CDR1 ENHRY and CDR2 SYGVKD. This CDR3 has 14 residues. The chain's CDR3 is CAISETTGATEAFF.

The chain combines TRBV12-3 or TRBV12-4 with TRBJ2-1; TCRdb calls TRBD2, which cannot be checked without DNA. This CDR3 spans 14 amino acids. CDR3 in amino acids: CASTGTSVGNEQFF.

The genes are TRBV7-9 and TRBJ2-1; TCRdb's D gene call, TRBD2, goes unchecked for lack of DNA. This CDR3 spans 11 amino acids. Germline CDR1 and CDR2: SEHNR and FQNEAQ (reference sequence). The CDR3 spells CASREGPEQFF.

This CDR3 is CATTLAEFPMNTEAFF. The chain uses TRBV28 and TRBJ1-1; as DNA is missing, the TRBD1 call by TCRdb cannot be tested. The length of the CDR3 is 16 residues. Germline loops: CDR1 MDHEN, CDR2 SYDVKM.

The chain links TRBV5-1 to TRBJ2-5; the D call from TCRdb, TRBD2, cannot be confirmed without DNA. CDR1 SGHRS and CDR2 YFSETQ come from the germline V gene. The CDR3 length is 15 residues. CDR3: CASSLRAGGAETQYF.

The chain carries TRBV19 and TRBJ2-2. CDR3 length: 16 amino acids. Germline values: CDR1 LNHDA, CDR2 SQIVND (reference sequence). The CDR3 protein is CASSILVKANTGELFF.

This rearrangement joins TRBV7-9 to TRBJ2-1; TCRdb calls TRBD1, which cannot be checked without DNA. This CDR3 is built from 13 residues. CDR1 and CDR2 (germline): SEHNR, FQNEAQ (reference sequence). Here the CDR3 reads CASSSGIYNEQFF.

The chain combines TRBV14 with TRBJ2-7; TCRdb proposes TRBD1, but this gene call is untestable without DNA. Germline CDR1 SGHDN, CDR2 FVKESK. CDR3 length: 16 residues. The CDR3 is CASSQVSYGGSYEQYF.